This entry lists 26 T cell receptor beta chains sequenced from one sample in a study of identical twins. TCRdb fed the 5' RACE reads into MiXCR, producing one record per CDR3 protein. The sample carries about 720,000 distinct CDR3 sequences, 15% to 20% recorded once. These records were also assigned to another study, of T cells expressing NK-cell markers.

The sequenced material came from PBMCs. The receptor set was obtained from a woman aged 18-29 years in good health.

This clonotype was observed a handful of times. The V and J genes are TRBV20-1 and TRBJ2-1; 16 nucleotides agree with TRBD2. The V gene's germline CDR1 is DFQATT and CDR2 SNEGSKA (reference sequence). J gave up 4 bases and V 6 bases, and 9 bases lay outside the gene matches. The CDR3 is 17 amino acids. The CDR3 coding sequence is TGCAGTGCGACCGGGACTAGCGGGGGGGTCTCGTACAATGAGCAGTTCTTC. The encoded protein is CSATGTSGGVSYNEQFF.

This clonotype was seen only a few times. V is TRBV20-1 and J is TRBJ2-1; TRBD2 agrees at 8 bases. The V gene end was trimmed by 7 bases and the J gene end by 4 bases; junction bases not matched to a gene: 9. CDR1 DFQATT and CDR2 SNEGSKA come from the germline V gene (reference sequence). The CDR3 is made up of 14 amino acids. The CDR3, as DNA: TGCAGTGTCGACTCCGGGACTAGTTACAATGAGCAGTTCTTC. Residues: CSVDSGTSYNEQFF.

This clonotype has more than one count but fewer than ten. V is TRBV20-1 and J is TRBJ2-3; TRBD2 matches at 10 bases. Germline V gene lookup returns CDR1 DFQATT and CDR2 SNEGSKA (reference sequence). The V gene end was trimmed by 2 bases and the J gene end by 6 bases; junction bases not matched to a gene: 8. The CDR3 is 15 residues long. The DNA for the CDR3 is TGCAGTGCTAGACTAGCGGGAGCAAGGTGGGATACGCAGTATTTT. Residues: CSARLAGARWDTQYF.

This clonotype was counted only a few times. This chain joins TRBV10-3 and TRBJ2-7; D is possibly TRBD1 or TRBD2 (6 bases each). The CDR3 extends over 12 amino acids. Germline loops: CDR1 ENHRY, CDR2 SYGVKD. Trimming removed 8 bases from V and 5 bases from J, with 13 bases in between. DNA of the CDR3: TGTGCCATCCGAAACAGGGAGGACGAGCAGTACTTC. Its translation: CAIRNREDEQYF.

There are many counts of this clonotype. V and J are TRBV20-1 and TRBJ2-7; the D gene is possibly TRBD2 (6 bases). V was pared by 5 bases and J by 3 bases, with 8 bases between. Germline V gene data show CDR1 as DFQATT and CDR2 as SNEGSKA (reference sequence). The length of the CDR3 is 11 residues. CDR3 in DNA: TGCAGTGCTGGAGGGGTCTACGAGCAGTACTTC. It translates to CSAGGVYEQYF.

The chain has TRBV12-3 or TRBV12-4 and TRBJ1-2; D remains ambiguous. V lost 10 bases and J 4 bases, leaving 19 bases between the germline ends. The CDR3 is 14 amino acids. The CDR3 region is CATQPGRLIYGYTF. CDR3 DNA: TGTGCCACCCAGCCCGGACGGCTTATCTATGGCTACACCTTC.

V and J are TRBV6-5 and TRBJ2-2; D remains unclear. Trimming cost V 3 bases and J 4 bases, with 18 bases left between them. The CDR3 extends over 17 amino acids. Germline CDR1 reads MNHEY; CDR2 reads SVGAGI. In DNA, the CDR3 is TGTGCCAGCAGTTATTATCGCCTCCGTATAATCACCGGGGAGCTGTTTTTT. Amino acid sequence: CASSYYRLRIITGELFF.

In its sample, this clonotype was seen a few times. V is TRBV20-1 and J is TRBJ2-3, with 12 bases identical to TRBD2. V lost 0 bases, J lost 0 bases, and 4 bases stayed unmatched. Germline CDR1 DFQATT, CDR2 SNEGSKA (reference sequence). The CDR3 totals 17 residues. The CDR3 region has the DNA TGCAGTGCTAGAGATGGCGGACTAGCGGGGAGCACAGATACGCAGTATTTT. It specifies CSARDGGLAGSTDTQYF.

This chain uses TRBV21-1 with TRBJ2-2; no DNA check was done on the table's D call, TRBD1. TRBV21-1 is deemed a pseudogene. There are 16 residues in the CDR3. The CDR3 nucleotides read TGTGCCAGCAGCCACGGCGGGGGTCCGAACACCGGGGAGCTGTTTTTT. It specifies CASSHGGGPNTGELFF.

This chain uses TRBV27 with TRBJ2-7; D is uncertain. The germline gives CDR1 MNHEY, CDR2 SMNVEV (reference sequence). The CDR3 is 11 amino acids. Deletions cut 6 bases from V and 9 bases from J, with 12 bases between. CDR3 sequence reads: CASRHGSWQYF. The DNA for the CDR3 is TGTGCCAGCAGACATGGCTCTTGGCAGTACTTC.

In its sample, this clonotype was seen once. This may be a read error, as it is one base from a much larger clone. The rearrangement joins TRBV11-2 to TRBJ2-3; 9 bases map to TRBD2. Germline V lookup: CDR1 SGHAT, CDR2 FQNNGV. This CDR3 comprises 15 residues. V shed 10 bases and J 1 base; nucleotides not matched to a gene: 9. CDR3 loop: CANREREAGTDTQYF. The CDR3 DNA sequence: TGTGCCAACAGGGAGCGGGAGGCGGGCACAGATACGCAGTATTTT.

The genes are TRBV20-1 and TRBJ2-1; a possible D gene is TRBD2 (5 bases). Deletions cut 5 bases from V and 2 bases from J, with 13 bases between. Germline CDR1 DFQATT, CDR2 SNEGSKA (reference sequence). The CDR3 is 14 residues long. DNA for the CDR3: TGCAGTGCTCCTCCAAACGGGGCCTACAATGAGCAGTTCTTC. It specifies CSAPPNGAYNEQFF.

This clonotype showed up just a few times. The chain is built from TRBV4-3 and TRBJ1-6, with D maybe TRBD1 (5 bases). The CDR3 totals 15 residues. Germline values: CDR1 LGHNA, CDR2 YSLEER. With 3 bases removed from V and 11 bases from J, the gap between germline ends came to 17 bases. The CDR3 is CASSHKTGSRAPLHF. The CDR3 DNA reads TGCGCCAGCAGCCACAAAACAGGAAGCAGAGCACCCCTCCACTTT.

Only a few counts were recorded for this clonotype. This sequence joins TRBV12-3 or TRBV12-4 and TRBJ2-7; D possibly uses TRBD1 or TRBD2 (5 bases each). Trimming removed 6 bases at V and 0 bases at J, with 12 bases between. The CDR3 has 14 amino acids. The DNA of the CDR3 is TGTGCCAGCAGCGCCGGGACGGCCTCCTACGAGCAGTACTTC. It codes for CASSAGTASYEQYF.

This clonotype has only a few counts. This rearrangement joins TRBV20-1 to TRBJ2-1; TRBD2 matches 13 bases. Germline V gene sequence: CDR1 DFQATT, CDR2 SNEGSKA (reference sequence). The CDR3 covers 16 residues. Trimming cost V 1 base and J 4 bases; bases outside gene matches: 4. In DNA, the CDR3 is TGCAGTGCTAGAGTCCGGACTAGCGGGGGATACAATGAGCAGTTCTTC. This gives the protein CSARVRTSGGYNEQFF.

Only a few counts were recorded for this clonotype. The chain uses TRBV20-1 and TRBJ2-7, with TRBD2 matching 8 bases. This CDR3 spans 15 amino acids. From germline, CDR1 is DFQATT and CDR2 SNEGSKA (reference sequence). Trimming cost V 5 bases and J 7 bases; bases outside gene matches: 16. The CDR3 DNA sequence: TGCAGTGCTCCCGGGAGGGCCGAGGGTCGTACTGAGCAGTACTTC. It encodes CSAPGRAEGRTEQYF.

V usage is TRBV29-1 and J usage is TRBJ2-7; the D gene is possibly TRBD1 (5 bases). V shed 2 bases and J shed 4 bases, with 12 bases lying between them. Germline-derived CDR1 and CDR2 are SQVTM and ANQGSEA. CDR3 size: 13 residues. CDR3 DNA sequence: TGCAGCGTTGAACGGCAGGGAAGGTACGAGCAGTACTTC. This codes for CSVERQGRYEQYF.

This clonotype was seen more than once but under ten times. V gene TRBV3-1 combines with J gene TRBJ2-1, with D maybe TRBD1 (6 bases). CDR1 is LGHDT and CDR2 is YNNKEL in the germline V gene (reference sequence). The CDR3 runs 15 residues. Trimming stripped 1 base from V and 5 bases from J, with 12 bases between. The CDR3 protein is CASSQVAGVDNEQFF. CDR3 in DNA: TGTGCCAGCAGCCAAGTCGCAGGGGTTGACAATGAGCAGTTCTTC.

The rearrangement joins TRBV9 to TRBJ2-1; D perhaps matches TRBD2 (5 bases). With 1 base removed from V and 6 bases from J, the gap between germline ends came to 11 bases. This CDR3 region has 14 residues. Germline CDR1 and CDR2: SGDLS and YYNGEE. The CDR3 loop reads CASSVTGMSNEQFF. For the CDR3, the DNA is TGTGCCAGCAGCGTAACGGGAATGAGCAATGAGCAGTTCTTC.

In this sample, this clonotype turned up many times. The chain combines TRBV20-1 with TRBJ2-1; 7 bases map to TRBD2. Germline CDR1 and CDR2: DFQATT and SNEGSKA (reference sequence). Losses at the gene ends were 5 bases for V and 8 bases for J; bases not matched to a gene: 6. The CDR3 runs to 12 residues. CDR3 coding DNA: TGCAGTGCTGGAGGACTAGACGATGAGCAGTTCTTC. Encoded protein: CSAGGLDDEQFF.

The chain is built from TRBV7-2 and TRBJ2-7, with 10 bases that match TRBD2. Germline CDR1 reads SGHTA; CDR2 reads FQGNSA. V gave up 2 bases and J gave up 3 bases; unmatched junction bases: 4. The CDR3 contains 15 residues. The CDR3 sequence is CASSLKGLAFYEQYF. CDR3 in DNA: TGTGCCAGCAGCTTAAAGGGACTAGCGTTCTACGAGCAGTACTTC.

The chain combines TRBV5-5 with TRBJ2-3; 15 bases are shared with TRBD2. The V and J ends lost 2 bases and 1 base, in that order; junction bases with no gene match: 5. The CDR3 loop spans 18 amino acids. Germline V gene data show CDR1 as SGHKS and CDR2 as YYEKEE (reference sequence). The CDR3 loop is CASSLPGLAGGGTDTQYF. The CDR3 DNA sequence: TGTGCCAGCAGCTTACCGGGACTAGCGGGAGGTGGCACAGATACGCAGTATTTT. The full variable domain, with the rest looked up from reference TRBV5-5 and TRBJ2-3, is DAGVTQSPTHLIKTRGQQVTLRCSPISGHKSVSWYQQVLGQGPQFIFQYYEKEERGRGNFPDRFSARQFPNYSSELNVNALLLGDSALYLCASSLPGLAGGGTDTQYFGPGTRLTVL.

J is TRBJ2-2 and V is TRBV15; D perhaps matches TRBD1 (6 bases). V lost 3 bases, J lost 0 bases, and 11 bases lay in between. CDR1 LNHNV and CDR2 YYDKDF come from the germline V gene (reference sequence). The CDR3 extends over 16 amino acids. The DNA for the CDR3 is TGTGCCACCAGCAGCTACAGGGCTTCGAACACCGGGGAGCTGTTTTTT. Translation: CATSSYRASNTGELFF.

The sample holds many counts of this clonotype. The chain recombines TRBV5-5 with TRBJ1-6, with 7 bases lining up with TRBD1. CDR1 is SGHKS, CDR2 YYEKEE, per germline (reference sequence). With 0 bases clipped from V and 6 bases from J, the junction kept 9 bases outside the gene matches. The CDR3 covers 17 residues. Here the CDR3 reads CASSLGGPGQSNSPLHF. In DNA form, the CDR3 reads TGTGCCAGCAGCTTGGGAGGACCGGGACAGTCTAATTCACCCCTCCACTTT.

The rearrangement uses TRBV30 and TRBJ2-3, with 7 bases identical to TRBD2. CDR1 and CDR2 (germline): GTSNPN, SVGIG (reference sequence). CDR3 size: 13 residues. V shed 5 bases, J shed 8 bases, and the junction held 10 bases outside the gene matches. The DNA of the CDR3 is TGTGCCTGGGGTTGGGAGGGCCCGTCTACGCAGTATTTT. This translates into CAWGWEGPSTQYF. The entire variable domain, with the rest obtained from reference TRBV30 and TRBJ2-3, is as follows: SQTIHQWPATLVQPVGSPLSLECTVEGTSNPNLYWYRQAAGRGLQLLFYSVGIGQISSEVPQNLSASRPQDRQFILSSKKLLLSDSGFYLCAWGWEGPSTQYFGPGTRLTVL.

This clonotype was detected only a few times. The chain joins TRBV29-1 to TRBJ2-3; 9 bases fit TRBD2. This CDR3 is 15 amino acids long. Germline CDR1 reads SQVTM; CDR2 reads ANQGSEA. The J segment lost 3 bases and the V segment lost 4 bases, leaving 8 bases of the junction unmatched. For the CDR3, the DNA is TGCAGCGTTGCAAAATTAGCGGGAGATACAGATACGCAGTATTTT. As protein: CSVAKLAGDTDTQYF.